This is a list of T cell receptor beta chains from one sample in a study of cytomegalovirus exposure and HLA in healthy donors. Sequenced by immunoSEQ multiplex PCR; TCRdb stores in-frame clones only, minus some. Here the sample spans about 130,000 clones, around 82% being singletons. Sequenced: PBMCs. These TCRs come from a woman aged 40 to 50 in good health and CMV-seropositive. The CDR3 runs from the conserved cysteine through the conserved F or W. D genes are given only for firm matches. Rows give clone size only sometimes, using once, few, many, or a class for an expanded clone.

>TRBV7-9|-|TRBJ1-5|-
CSSSLDGESQPQHF
TGTTCCAGCAGCCTCGACGGGGAGAGTCAGCCCCAGCATTTT
>TRBV7-2|few|TRBJ1-5|-
CASSLATGWGNQPQHF
TGTGCCAGCAGCTTAGCAACAGGGTGGGGCAATCAGCCCCAGCATTTT
>TRBV19|-|TRBJ1-2|-
CASSMQGYNYGYTF
TGTGCCAGTAGTATGCAGGGTTATAACTATGGCTACACCTTC
>TRBV29-1|-|TRBJ2-7|-
CSVGRVGGPYEQYF
TGCAGCGTAGGTCGAGTCGGCGGCCCCTACGAGCAGTACTTC
>TRBV19|-|TRBJ1-5|-
CASSIGSGHRNNQPQHF
TGTGCCAGTAGTATAGGTTCGGGACACCGAAACAATCAGCCCCAGCATTTT
>TRBV5-6|-|TRBJ1-4|-
CASSALRNEKLFF
TGTGCCAGCAGCGCCTTGAGGAATGAAAAACTGTTTTTT
>TRBV18|few|TRBJ2-7|TRBD1
CASSLSGDRETYEQYF
TGTGCCAGCTCCCTGTCTGGGGACAGGGAAACCTACGAGCAGTACTTC
>TRBV11-3|-|TRBJ2-7|-
CASSGWTVGLYEQYF
TGTGCCAGCAGCGGCTGGACGGTGGGGCTCTACGAGCAGTACTTC
>TRBV25-1|-|TRBJ2-5|TRBD1
CASSASDRGQETQYF
TGTGCCAGCAGTGCTTCTGACAGGGGACAAGAGACCCAGTACTTC
>TRBV5-1|-|TRBJ2-2|-
CASSTGTLNTGELFF
TGCGCCAGCAGTACCGGGACACTAAACACCGGGGAGCTGTTTTTT
>TRBV4-1|few|TRBJ2-7|-
CASSQGYASAREQYF
TGCGCCAGCAGCCAGGGTTATGCTAGCGCCCGCGAGCAGTACTTC
>TRBV11-2|-|TRBJ2-1|-
CASSLRKRITGSYNEQFF
TGTGCCAGCAGCTTACGCAAGAGAATTACAGGTTCCTACAATGAGCAGTTCTTC
>TRBV28|-|TRBJ1-1|-
CASTLGGLRNTEAFF
TGTGCCAGCACTCTGGGGGGGTTAAGGAACACTGAAGCTTTCTTT
>TRBV2|-|TRBJ1-5|-
CASSEPQLGNQPQHF
TGTGCCAGCAGTGAGCCGCAGCTAGGCAATCAGCCCCAGCATTTT